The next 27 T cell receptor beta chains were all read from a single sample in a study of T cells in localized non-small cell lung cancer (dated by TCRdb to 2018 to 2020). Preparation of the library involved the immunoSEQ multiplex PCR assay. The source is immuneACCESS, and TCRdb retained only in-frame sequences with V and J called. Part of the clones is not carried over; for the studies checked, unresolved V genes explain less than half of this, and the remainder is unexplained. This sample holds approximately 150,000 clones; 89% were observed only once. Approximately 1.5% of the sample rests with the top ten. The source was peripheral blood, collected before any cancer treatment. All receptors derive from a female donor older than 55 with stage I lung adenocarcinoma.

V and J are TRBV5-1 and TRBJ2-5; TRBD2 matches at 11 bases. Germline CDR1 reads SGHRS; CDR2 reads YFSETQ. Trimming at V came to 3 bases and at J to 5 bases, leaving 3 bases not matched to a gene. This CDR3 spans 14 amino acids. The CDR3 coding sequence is TGCGCCAGCAGCTCGTTAGCGGGAGGGGAGACCCAGTACTTC. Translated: CASSSLAGGETQYF.

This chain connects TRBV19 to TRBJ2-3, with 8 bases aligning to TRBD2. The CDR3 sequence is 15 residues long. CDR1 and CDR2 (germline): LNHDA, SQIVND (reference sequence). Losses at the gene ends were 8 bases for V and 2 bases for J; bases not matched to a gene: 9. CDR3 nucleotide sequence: TGTGCCAGTCGTCGTAGCGGGGTAAACACAGATACGCAGTATTTT. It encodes CASRRSGVNTDTQYF.

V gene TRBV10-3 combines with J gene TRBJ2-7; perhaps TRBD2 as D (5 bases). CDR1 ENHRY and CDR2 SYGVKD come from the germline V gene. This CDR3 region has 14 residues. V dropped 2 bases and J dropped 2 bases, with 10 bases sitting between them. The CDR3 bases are TGTGCCATCAGTGAGGGTACCGGGGCCTACGAGCAGTACTTC. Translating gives CAISEGTGAYEQYF.

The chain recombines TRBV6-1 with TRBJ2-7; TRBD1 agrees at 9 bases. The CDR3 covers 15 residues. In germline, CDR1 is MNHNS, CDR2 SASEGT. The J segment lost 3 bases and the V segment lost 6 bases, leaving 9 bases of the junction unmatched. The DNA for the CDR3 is TGTGCCAGCAGGGGGTCCGGGACAGGGAACTACGAGCAGTACTTC. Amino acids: CASRGSGTGNYEQYF.

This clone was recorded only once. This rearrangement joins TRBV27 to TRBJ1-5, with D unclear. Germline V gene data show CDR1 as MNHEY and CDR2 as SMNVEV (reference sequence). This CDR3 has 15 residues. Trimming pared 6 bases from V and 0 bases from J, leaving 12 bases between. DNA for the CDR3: TGTGCCAGCAGCTTGGGGATTTATAGCAATCAGCCCCAGCATTTT. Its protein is CASSLGIYSNQPQHF.

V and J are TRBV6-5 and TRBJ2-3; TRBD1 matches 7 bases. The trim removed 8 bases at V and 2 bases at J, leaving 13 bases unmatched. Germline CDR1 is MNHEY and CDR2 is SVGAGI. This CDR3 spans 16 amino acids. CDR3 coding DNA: TGTGCCAGCCGATACTACCGGGACAGTCCCACAGATACGCAGTATTTT. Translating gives CASRYYRDSPTDTQYF.

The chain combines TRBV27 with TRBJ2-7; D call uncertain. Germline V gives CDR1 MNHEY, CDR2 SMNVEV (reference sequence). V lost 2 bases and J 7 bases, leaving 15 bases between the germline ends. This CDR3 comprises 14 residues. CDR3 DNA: TGTGCCAGCAGTTTAAATTCGCTCGTTGAGGAGCAGTACTTC. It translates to CASSLNSLVEEQYF.

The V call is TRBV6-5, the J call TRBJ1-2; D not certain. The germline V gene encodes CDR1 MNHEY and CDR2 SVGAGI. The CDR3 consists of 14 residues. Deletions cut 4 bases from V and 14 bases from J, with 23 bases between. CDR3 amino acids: CASSFPHPQGGLTF. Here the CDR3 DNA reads TGTGCCAGCAGTTTCCCACACCCTCAAGGCGGGTTAACCTTC.

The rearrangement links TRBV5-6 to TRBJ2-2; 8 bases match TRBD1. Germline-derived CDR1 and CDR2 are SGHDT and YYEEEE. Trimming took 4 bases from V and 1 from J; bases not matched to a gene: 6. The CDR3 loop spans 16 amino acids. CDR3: CASSVPGTGNTGELFF. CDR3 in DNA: TGTGCCAGCAGCGTACCCGGGACAGGGAACACCGGGGAGCTGTTTTTT.

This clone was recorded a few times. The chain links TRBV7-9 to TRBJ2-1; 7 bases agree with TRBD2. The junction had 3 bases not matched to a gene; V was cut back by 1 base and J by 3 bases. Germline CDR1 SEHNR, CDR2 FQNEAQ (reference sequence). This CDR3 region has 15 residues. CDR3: CASSLGKRDYNEQFF. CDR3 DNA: TGTGCCAGCAGCTTAGGAAAGCGGGACTACAATGAGCAGTTCTTC.

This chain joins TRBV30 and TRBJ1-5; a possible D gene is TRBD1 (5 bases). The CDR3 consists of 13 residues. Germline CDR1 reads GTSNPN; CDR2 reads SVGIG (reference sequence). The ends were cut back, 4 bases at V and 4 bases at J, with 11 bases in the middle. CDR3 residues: CAWTRQGNQPQHF. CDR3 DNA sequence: TGTGCCTGGACAAGGCAGGGAAATCAGCCCCAGCATTTT.

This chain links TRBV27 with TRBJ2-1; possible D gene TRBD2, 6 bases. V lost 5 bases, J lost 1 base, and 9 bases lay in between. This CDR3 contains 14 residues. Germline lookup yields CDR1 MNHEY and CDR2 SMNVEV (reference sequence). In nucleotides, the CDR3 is TGTGCCAGCAGTCGTAGCGGATCCTACAATGAGCAGTTCTTC. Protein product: CASSRSGSYNEQFF.

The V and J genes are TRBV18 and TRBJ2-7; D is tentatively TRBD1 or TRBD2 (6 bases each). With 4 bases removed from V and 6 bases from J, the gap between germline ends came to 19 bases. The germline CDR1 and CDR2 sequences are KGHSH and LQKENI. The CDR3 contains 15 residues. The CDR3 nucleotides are TGTGCCAGCTCACTCGGGGGCGGGAAAGGCAGCGAGCAGTACTTC. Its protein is CASSLGGGKGSEQYF.

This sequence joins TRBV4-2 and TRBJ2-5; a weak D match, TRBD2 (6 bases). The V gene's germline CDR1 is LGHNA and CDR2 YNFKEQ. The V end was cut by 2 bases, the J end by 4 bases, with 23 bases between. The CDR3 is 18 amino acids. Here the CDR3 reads CASSQPASVRGQGETQYF. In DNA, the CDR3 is TGTGCCAGCAGCCAACCCGCTAGCGTTCGGGGCCAGGGAGAGACCCAGTACTTC.

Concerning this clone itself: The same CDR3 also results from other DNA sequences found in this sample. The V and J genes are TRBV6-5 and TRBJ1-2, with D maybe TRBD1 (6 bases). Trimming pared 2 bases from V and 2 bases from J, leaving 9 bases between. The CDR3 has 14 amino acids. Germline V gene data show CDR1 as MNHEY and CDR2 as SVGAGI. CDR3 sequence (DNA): TGTGCCAGCAGTTACAGCGGACAGAACTATGGCTACACCTTC. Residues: CASSYSGQNYGYTF.

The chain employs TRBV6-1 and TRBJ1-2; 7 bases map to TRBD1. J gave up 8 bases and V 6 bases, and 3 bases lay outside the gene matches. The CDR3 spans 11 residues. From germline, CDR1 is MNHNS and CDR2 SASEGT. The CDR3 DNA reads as TGTGCCAGCAGCGACAGGGAAGGCTACACCTTC. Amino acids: CASSDREGYTF.

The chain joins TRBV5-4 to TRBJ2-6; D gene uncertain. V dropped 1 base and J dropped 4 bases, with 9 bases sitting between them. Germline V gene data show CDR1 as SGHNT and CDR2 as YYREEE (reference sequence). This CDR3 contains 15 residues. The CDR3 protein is CASSLLTAGANVLTF. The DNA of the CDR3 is TGTGCCAGCAGCTTGCTTACAGCCGGGGCCAACGTCCTGACTTTC. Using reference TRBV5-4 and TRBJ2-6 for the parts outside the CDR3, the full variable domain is ETGVTQSPTHLIKTRGQQVTLRCSSQSGHNTVSWYQQALGQGPQFIFQYYREEENGRGNFPPRFSGLQFPNYSSELNVNALELDDSALYLCASSLLTAGANVLTFGAGSRLTVL.

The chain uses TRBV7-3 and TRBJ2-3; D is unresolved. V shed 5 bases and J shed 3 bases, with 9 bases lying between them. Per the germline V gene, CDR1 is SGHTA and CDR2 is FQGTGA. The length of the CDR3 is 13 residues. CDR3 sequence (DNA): TGTGCCAGCAGCCCTCCCTCAACAGATACGCAGTATTTT. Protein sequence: CASSPPSTDTQYF.

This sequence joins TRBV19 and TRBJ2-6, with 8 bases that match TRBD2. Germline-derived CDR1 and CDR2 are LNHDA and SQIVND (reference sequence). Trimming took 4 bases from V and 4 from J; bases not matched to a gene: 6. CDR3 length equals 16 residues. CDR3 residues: CASSRASGSGANVLTF. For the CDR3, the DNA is TGTGCCAGTAGTAGGGCTAGCGGGTCCGGGGCCAACGTCCTGACTTTC.

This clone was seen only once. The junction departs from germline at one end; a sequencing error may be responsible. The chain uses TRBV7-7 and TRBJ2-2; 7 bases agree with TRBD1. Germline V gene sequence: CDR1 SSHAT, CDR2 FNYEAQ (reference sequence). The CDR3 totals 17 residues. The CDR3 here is CASSPTSRQGNTGELFF. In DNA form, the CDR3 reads TGTGCTAGCAGCCCGACGTCGAGACAGGGGAACACCGGGGAGCTGTTTTTT.

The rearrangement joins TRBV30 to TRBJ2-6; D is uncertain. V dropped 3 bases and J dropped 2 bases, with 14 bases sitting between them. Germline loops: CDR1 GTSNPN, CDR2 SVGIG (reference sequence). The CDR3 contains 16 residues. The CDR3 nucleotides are TGTGCCTGGAGCCCCAATGACGAGACTGGGGCCAACGTCCTGACTTTC. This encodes CAWSPNDETGANVLTF.

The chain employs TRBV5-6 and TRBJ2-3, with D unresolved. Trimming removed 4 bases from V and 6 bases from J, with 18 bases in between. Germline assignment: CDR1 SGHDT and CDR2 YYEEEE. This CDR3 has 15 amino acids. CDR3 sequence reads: CASSLLGSSWDTQYF. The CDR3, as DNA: TGTGCCAGCAGCCTGTTGGGCTCCAGCTGGGATACGCAGTATTTT.

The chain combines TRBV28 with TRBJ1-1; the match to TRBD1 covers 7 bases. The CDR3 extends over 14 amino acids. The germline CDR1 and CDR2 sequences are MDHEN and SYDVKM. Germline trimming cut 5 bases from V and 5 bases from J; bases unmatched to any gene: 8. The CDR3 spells CASSPPGGKTEAFF. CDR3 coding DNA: TGTGCCAGCAGTCCTCCAGGGGGAAAGACTGAAGCTTTCTTT.

The CDR3 DNA follows: TGTGCCAGCAGCATCAGACTAGCGGGGGCGGAGAACATTCAGTACTTC. It yields the protein CASSIRLAGAENIQYF. V gene TRBV5-4 combines with J gene TRBJ2-4, with 12 bases aligning to TRBD2. The CDR3 loop spans 16 amino acids. Germline assignment: CDR1 SGHNT and CDR2 YYREEE (reference sequence). V dropped 4 bases and J dropped 7; count of bases not matched to a gene: 9.

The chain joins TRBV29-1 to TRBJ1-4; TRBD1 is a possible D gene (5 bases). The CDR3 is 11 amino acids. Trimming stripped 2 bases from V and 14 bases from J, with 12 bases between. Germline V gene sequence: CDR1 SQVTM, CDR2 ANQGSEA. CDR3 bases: TGCAGCGTTGAATGGCAGGGTTCGCTGTTTTTT. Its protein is CSVEWQGSLFF.

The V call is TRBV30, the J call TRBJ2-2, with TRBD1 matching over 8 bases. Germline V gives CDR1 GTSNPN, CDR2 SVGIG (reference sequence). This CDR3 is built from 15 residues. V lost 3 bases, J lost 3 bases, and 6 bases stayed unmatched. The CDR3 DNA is TGTGCCTGGAGCCCCCTGGACAGGGACACCGGGGAGCTGTTTTTT. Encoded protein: CAWSPLDRDTGELFF.

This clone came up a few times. The CDR3 loop is CASSLWGRGYTF. DNA of the CDR3: TGTGCCAGCAGCTTGTGGGGAAGAGGCTACACCTTC. The rearrangement uses TRBV7-2 and TRBJ1-2, with unresolved D. The CDR3 contains 12 residues. With 3 bases removed from V and 8 bases from J, the gap between germline ends came to 10 bases. The germline gives CDR1 SGHTA, CDR2 FQGNSA.